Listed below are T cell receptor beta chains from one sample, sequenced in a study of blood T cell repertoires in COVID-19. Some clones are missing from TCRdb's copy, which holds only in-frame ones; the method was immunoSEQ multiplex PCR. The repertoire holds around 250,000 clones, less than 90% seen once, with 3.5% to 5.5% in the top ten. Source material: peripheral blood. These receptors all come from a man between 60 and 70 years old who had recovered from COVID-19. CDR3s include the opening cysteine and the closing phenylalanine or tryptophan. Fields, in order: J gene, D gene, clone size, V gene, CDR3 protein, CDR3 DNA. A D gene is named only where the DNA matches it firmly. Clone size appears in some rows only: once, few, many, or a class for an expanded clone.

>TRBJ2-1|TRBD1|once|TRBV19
CASSMAGTGYNEQFF
TGTGCCAGTAGTATGGCCGGGACAGGCTACAATGAGCAGTTCTTC
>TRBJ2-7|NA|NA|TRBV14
CASSRRGVSYEQYF
TGTGCCAGCAGCAGACGGGGAGTCTCCTACGAGCAGTACTTC
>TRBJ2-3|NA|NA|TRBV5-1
CASSILASVRAQYF
TGCGCCAGCAGCATCCTAGCGTCGGTGAGGGCGCAGTATTTT
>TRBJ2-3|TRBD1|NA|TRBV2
CASSYGTGSTDTQYF
TGTGCCAGCAGTTACGGGACAGGGAGCACAGATACGCAGTATTTT
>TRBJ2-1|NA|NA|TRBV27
CASSLVLSSYNEQFF
TGTGCCAGCAGTCTTGTACTGAGCTCCTACAATGAGCAGTTCTTC
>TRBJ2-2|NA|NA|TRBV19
CASQTLGRPDTGELFF
TGTGCCAGCCAAACTCTGGGGAGACCGGACACCGGGGAGCTGTTTTTT
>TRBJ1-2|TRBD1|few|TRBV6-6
CASSKRTGGADYGYTF
TGTGCCAGCAGTAAGCGGACAGGGGGCGCCGACTATGGCTACACCTTC
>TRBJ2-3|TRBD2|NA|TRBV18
CASSPQILAGTTDTQYF
TGTGCCAGCTCACCACAGATTCTAGCGGGCACCACAGATACGCAGTATTTT
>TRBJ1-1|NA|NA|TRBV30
CAWSVQMNTEAFF
TGTGCCTGGAGTGTTCAGATGAACACTGAAGCTTTCTTT
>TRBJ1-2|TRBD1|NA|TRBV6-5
CASSRGTANYGYTF
TGTGCCAGCAGCCGTGGGACAGCTAACTATGGCTACACCTTC
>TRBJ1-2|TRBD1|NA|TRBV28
CASSLSYRGRRYGYTF
TGTGCCAGCAGCCTCTCCTACAGGGGGCGCAGGTATGGCTACACCTTC
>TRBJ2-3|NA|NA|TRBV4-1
CASSPSSGRDTQYF
TGCGCCAGCAGCCCCTCGTCGGGTAGAGATACGCAGTATTTT
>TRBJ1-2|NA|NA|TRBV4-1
CASSQEEGVRSGGYTF
TGCGCCAGCAGCCAAGAGGAGGGAGTAAGGTCGGGTGGCTACACCTTC
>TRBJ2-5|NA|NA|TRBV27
CASTRYQETQYF
TGTGCCAGCACCAGGTACCAAGAGACCCAGTACTTC
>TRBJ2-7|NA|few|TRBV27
CASLPRSSSYEQYF
TGTGCCAGCCTGCCTCGGTCAAGCTCCTACGAGCAGTACTTC
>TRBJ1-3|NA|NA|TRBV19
CASRTAGRGNTIYF
TGTGCCAGTAGAACCGCGGGACGGGGAAACACCATATATTTT
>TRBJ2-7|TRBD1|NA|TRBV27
CASSWWTGDSYEQYF
TGTGCCAGCAGTTGGTGGACAGGAGATTCCTACGAGCAGTACTTC
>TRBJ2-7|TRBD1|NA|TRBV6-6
CASRPGQGTYEQYF
TGTGCCAGCCGGCCGGGACAGGGAACCTACGAGCAGTACTTC
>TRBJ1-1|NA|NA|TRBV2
CASSAHMNTEAFF
TGTGCCAGCAGTGCCCACATGAACACTGAAGCTTTCTTT
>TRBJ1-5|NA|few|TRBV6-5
CASKDPGGTNQPQHF
TGTGCCAGCAAGGACCCCGGGGGTACAAATCAGCCCCAGCATTTT
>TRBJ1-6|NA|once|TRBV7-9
CASKEISKGDYSPLHF
TGTGCCAGCAAAGAAATCAGTAAGGGGGATTATTCACCCCTCCACTTT
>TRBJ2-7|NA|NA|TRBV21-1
CASNTTGTGNYEQYF
TGTGCCAGCAACACTACCGGGACAGGGAATTACGAGCAGTACTTC
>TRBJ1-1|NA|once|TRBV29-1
CSVVGNTEAFF
TGCAGCGTTGTCGGGAACACTGAAGCTTTCTTT
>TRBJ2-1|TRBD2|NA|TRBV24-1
CATSDPGTSGVDEQFF
TGTGCCACCAGTGATCCCGGGACTAGCGGTGTGGATGAGCAGTTCTTC
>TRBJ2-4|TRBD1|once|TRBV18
CASSPEQGTRNIQYF
TGTGCCAGCTCACCAGAACAGGGGACAAGGAACATTCAGTACTTC
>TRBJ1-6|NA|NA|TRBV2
CASSHEGAKSPLHF
TGTGCCAGCAGTCACGAAGGGGCGAAGTCACCCCTCCACTTT
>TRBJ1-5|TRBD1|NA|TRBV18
CASSTGQGLANQPQHF
TGTGCCAGCTCAACAGGACAGGGTTTGGCCAATCAGCCCCAGCATTTT
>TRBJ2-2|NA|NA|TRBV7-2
CASSFRGTNTGELFF
TGTGCCAGCAGCTTTCGGGGGACGAACACCGGGGAGCTGTTTTTT
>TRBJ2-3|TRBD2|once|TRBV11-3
CASSKGTSGMRTDTQYF
TGTGCCAGCAGCAAGGGGACTAGCGGGATGCGCACAGATACGCAGTATTTT
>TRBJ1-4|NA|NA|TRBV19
CASSIGGMAPNEKLFF
TGTGCCAGTAGTATCGGAGGGATGGCACCTAATGAAAAACTGTTTTTT
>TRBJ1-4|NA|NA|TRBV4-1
CASSQAEKLFF
TGCGCCAGCAGCCAAGCGGAAAAACTGTTTTTT
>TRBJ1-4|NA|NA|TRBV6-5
CASEGPGTWEKLFF
TGTGCCAGCGAGGGGCCCGGGACTTGGGAAAAACTGTTTTTT